A single sample gave rise to the 15 T cell receptor beta chains below, sequenced in a study of blood T cell repertoires in COVID-19 (dated by TCRdb to 2020 to 2022). Library generation was performed with the immunoSEQ multiplex PCR assay. In its TCRdb copy, this immuneACCESS table keeps in-frame sequences only and misses some clones. Where compared with another copy, unresolved V genes explain less than half of these, and the others have no known cause. In this sample the table shows approximately 300,000 clones, approximately 92% of which occur a single time. Jointly, the top ten make up 18% of the sample. Sequenced: PBMCs or T cells enriched from blood (not recorded which). The receptors originated from a woman in her twenties or thirties who had recovered from COVID-19.

This chain uses TRBV19 with TRBJ1-1; D is unclear. Germline lookup yields CDR1 LNHDA and CDR2 SQIVND (reference sequence). This CDR3 has 12 amino acids. V lost 7 bases and J 7 bases, leaving 13 bases between the germline ends. For the CDR3, the DNA is TGTGCCAGTACCACAACGCGGGGTGAAGCTTTCTTT. This gives the protein CASTTTRGEAFF.

CDR3 in amino acids: CASSWRRGANTEAFF. In DNA, the CDR3 is TGTGCCAGCAGCTGGAGACGTGGGGCGAACACTGAAGCTTTCTTT. The V gene is TRBV7-2, the J gene TRBJ1-1; tentative D call: TRBD1 (5 bases). The length of the CDR3 is 15 residues. Germline assignment: CDR1 SGHTA and CDR2 FQGNSA. Trimming removed 4 bases at V and 1 base at J, with 13 bases between.

The chain has TRBV27 and TRBJ2-5; 11 positions agree with TRBD2. The CDR3 covers 14 residues. The V and J ends lost 3 bases and 5 bases, in that order; junction bases with no gene match: 2. Per the germline V gene, CDR1 is MNHEY and CDR2 is SMNVEV (reference sequence). CDR3 nucleotide sequence: TGTGCCAGCAGTTTGACTAGCGGGACGGAGACCCAGTACTTC. It encodes CASSLTSGTETQYF.

V usage is TRBV20-1 and J usage is TRBJ1-2; D remains unclear. The V end lost 3 bases, the J end lost 2 bases, and 10 bases lay between the germline ends. CDR1 and CDR2 from the germline V gene are DFQATT and SNEGSKA (reference sequence). There are 13 residues in the CDR3. The CDR3 coding sequence is TGCAGTGCTAGTGACCTAGACAACTATGGCTACACCTTC. Amino acids: CSASDLDNYGYTF.

This clone is a singleton in its sample. This rearrangement joins TRBV27 to TRBJ2-7, with 7 positions matching TRBD1. The CDR3 consists of 14 residues. After removal of 2 bases from V and 4 bases from J, the junction contained 5 bases not matched to a gene. Germline V gene lookup returns CDR1 MNHEY and CDR2 SMNVEV (reference sequence). The DNA of the CDR3 is TGTGCCAGCAGTTTAGTCGGCAGGGGGTACGAGCAGTACTTC. Protein: CASSLVGRGYEQYF.

This chain connects TRBV5-1 to TRBJ2-6; a weak D match, TRBD1 (6 bases). The germline CDR1 and CDR2 sequences are SGHRS and YFSETQ. The V gene lost 3 bases and the J gene lost 1 base, with 11 bases spanning the gap. The CDR3 is 16 amino acids. The CDR3 protein is CASSSSGASGANVLTF. The CDR3 region has the DNA TGCGCCAGCAGCTCCTCAGGGGCGTCTGGGGCCAACGTCCTGACTTTC.

The rearrangement links TRBV3-1 (or the pseudogene TRBV3-2) to TRBJ2-7; tentative D call: TRBD1 (6 bases). The germline V gene encodes CDR1 LGHDT and CDR2 YNNKEL (reference sequence). This CDR3 has 14 residues. The V end was cut by 3 bases, the J end by 6 bases, with 15 bases between. The CDR3 spells CASSHAHLRGEQYF. DNA of the CDR3: TGTGCCAGCAGCCACGCTCACCTCAGGGGCGAGCAGTACTTC.

V and J are TRBV24-1 and TRBJ2-7; 12 positions match TRBD1. Germline V lookup: CDR1 KGHDR, CDR2 SFDVKD. V was pared by 0 bases and J by 3 bases, with 2 bases of the junction left unmatched. This CDR3 has 16 amino acids. CDR3 region: CATSDLGTGGLYEQYF. CDR3 DNA: TGTGCCACCAGTGATTTGGGGACAGGGGGCCTCTACGAGCAGTACTTC.

V usage is TRBV7-8 and J usage is TRBJ2-7; D is unresolved. V was pared by 5 bases and J by 3 bases, with 5 bases between. This CDR3 is built from 11 residues. CDR1 is SGHVS, CDR2 FQNEAQ, per germline. The CDR3 DNA is TGTGCCAGCAGCCGATACTACGAGCAGTACTTC. It translates to CASSRYYEQYF.

As concerns this clone: One end of the junction does not line up with germline, which may come from a read error. The chain recombines TRBV5-1 with TRBJ2-1, with 9 bases that match TRBD1. The CDR3 is 21 residues long. Germline CDR1 SGHRS, CDR2 YFSETQ. CDR3 region: CAGSLDTPTTRDRVSYNEQFF. The CDR3 region has the DNA TGCGCCGGCAGCTTGGACACTCCTACGACCCGGGACAGGGTATCCTACAATGAGCAGTTCTTC.

The rearrangement uses TRBV5-6 and TRBJ2-7, with D possibly TRBD1 on 6 matching bases. CDR1 is SGHDT, CDR2 YYEEEE, per germline. V lost 3 bases, J lost 5 bases, and 12 bases lay in between. The CDR3 contains 13 residues. CDR3 amino acids: CASSSQGLDEQYF. In nucleotides, the CDR3 is TGTGCCAGCAGCTCCCAGGGGCTGGACGAGCAGTACTTC.

CDR3 sequence: CASKPTGGAYYEQYF. The CDR3 coding sequence is TGTGCCAGTAAACCTACAGGGGGGGCCTACTACGAGCAGTACTTC. The chain is built from TRBV19 and TRBJ2-7, with D possibly matching TRBD1 (8 bases). The CDR3 loop spans 15 amino acids. The V end was cut by 7 bases, the J end by 3 bases, with 19 bases between. The germline V gene has CDR1 LNHDA and CDR2 SQIVND (reference sequence).

The chain joins TRBV28 to TRBJ2-2; TRBD1 is a possible D gene (6 bases). The ends were cut back, 6 bases at V and 5 bases at J, with 16 bases in the middle. The germline V gene encodes CDR1 MDHEN and CDR2 SYDVKM. This CDR3 region has 15 residues. The CDR3 here is CASRTSGEFTGELFF. The CDR3 region has the DNA TGTGCCAGCAGGACATCAGGGGAATTTACCGGGGAGCTGTTTTTT.

This rearrangement joins TRBV3-1 (or the pseudogene TRBV3-2) to TRBJ2-7; 7 nucleotides align to TRBD1. Germline CDR1 reads LGHDT; CDR2 reads YNNKEL (reference sequence). The CDR3 is made up of 15 amino acids. The V gene end was trimmed by 4 bases and the J gene end by 3 bases; junction bases not matched to a gene: 9. The CDR3 DNA sequence: TGTGCCAGCAGCCCGCTCGGGACAGTTAACTACGAGCAGTACTTC. It translates to CASSPLGTVNYEQYF.

The gene calls are TRBV28 and TRBJ1-4; 8 nucleotides match TRBD1. Germline loops: CDR1 MDHEN, CDR2 SYDVKM. The J segment lost 8 bases and the V segment lost 6 bases, leaving 8 bases of the junction unmatched. The CDR3 runs to 14 residues. In DNA form, the CDR3 reads TGTGCCAGCAGCAGGGGGCCGGAACCCGAAAAACTGTTTTTT. It is translated as CASSRGPEPEKLFF.